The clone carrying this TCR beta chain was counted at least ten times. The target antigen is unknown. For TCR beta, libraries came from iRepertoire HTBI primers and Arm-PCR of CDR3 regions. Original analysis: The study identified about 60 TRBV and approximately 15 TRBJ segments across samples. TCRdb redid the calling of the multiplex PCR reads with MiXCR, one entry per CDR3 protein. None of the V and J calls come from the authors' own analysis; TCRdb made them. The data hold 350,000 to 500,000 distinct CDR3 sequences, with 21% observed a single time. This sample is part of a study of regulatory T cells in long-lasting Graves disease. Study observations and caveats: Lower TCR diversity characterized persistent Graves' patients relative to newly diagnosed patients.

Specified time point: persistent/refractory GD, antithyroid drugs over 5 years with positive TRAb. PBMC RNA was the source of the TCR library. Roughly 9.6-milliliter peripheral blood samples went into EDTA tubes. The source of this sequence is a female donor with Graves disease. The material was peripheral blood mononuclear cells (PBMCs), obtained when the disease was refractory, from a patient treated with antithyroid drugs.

The CDR3 spells CASSQDLGAGEQYF. CDR3 coding DNA: TGTGCCAGCAGCCAAGATCTTGGGGCGGGGGAGCAGTACTTC. This rearrangement joins TRBV3-1 to TRBJ2-7; D is possibly TRBD2 (6 bases). This CDR3 comprises 14 residues. Germline V gives CDR1 LGHDT, CDR2 YNNKEL (reference sequence). The V gene lost 0 bases and the J gene lost 7 bases, with 13 bases spanning the gap.